This TCR beta chain was obtained from a study of identical twins. CDR3 size: 16 residues. Germline V gene sequence: CDR1 SEHNR, CDR2 FQNEAQ (reference sequence). Unmatched junction bases numbered 8, after V lost 2 bases and J lost 6 bases. TCRdb independently ran MiXCR on the 5' RACE reads; one entry per CDR3 protein. This sample has roughly 230,000 distinct CDR3 sequences, with approximately 8.3% found just once. General study points: Analyses of zero insertions could be partly confounded by invariant MAIT and iNKT cells. Within monozygotic twins, out-of-frame TCR alpha sharing was underestimated by the models.

A note on this clonotype: Its specificity is unknown.

The data were also submitted as part of a second study, on yellow fever vaccine responses in identical twins. That source adds: Twins' vaccine T cell response reportedly seemed partly convergent, partly personalized.

The TCR sequence derives from a woman aged 18-29 years in good health. The V call is TRBV7-9, the J call TRBJ1-4, with 8 positions matching TRBD1. Input material: CD8+ T cells sorted from blood. CDR3 sequence (DNA): TGTGCCAGCAGCTTATTGTCCGGGACAGGAGATGAAAAACTGTTTTTT. Protein product: CASSLLSGTGDEKLFF.